This T cell receptor beta chain was captured in a study of PD-1 blockade in classical Hodgkin lymphoma. Whole-study findings and limits: Newly diagnosed patients were reported to exhibit reduced baseline TCR diversity relative to healthy donors.

Germline values: CDR1 SGHDT, CDR2 YYEEEE. The ends lost 0 bases at V and 5 bases at J; junction bases unmatched: 5. The CDR3 runs to 15 residues. Details on this clone: The antigen is unknown.

Profiled with immunoSEQ multiplex PCR; TCRdb holds only in-frame clones, not every one. The sample has 25,000 to 35,000 clones, under 95% seen once. Time point meaning: newly diagnosed, previously untreated cHL patient sample. Comparison used PBMCs from newly diagnosed, untreated classical Hodgkin lymphoma. The clonotype comes from a human donor with classical Hodgkin lymphoma. The sequencing input was peripheral blood mononuclear cells (PBMCs). This chain connects TRBV5-6 to TRBJ1-2; TRBD1 matches 9 bases. The CDR3 sequence is CASSLGPQGAYGYTF. CDR3 bases: TGTGCCAGCAGCTTGGGGCCACAGGGGGCATATGGCTACACCTTC.